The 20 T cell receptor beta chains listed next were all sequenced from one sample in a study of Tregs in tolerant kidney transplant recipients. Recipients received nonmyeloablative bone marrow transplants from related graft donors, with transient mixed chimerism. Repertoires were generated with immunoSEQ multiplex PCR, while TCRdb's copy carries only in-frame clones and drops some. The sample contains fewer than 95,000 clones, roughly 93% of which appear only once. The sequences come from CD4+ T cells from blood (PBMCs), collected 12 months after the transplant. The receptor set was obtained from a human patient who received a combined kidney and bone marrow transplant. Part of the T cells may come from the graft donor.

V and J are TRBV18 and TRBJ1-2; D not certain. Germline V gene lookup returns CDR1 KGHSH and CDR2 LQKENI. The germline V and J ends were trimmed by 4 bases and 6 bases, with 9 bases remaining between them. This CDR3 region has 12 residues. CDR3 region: CASSRGLDGYTF. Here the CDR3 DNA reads TGTGCCAGCTCACGCGGACTTGATGGCTACACCTTC. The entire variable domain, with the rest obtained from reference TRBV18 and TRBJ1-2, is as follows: NAGVMQNPRHLVRRRGQEARLRCSPMKGHSHVYWYRQLPEEGLKFMVYLQKENIIDESGMPKERFSAEFPKEGPSILRIQQVVRGDSAAYFCASSRGLDGYTFGSGTRLTVV.

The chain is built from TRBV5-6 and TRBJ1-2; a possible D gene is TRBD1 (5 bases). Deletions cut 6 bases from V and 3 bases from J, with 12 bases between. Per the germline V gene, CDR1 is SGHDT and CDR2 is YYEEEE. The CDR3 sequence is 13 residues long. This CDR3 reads CASNLGGDYGYTF. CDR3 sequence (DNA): TGTGCCAGCAACTTAGGAGGGGACTATGGCTACACCTTC. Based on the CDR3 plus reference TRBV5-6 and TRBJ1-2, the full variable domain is DAGVTQSPTHLIKTRGQQVTLRCSPKSGHDTVSWYQQALGQGPQFIFQYYEEEERQRGNFPDRFSGHQFPNYSSELNVNALLLGDSALYLCASNLGGDYGYTFGSGTRLTVV.

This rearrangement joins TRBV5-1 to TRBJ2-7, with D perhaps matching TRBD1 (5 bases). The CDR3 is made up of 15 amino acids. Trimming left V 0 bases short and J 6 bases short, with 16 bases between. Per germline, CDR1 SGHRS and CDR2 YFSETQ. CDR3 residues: CASSLVPGREGEQYF. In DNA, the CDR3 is TGCGCCAGCAGCTTGGTTCCAGGCAGGGAAGGCGAGCAGTACTTC.

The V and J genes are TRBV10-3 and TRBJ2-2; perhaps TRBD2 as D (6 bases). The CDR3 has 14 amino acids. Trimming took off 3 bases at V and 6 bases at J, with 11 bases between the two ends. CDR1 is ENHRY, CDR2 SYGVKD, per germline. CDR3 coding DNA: TGTGCCATCAGTGAACGGAGGGCCCCCGGGGAGCTGTTTTTT. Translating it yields CAISERRAPGELFF.

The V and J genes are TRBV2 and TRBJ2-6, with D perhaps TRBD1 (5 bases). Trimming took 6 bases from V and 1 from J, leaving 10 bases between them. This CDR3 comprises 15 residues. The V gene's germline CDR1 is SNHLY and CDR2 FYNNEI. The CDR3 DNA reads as TGTGCCAGCAGCTCCAGGGATTCTGGGGCCAACGTCCTGACTTTC. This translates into CASSSRDSGANVLTF. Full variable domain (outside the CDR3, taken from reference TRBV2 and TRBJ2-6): EPEVTQTPSHQVTQMGQEVILRCVPISNHLYFYWYRQILGQKVEFLVSFYNNEISEKSEIFDDQFSVERPDGSNFTLKIRSTKLEDSAMYFCASSSRDSGANVLTFGAGSRLTVL.

CDR3 amino acids: CASSRTGTGGGYTF. The CDR3 bases are TGCGCCAGCAGCCGCACCGGGACGGGAGGTGGCTACACCTTC. The chain links TRBV5-1 to TRBJ1-2; D may be TRBD1 (5 bases). The germline V gene encodes CDR1 SGHRS and CDR2 YFSETQ. The V and J ends lost 4 bases and 7 bases respectively, with 17 bases between them. The CDR3 is 14 amino acids.

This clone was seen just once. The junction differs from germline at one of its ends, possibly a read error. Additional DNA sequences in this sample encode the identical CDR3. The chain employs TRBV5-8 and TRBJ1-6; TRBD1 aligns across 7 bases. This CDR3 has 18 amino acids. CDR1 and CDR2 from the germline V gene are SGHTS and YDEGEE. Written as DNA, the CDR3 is TGTGCCAGCAGCCCTACCCTGACAGGGTCCAGGGATAATTCCCCCCTCCACTTT. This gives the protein CASSPTLTGSRDNSPLHF.

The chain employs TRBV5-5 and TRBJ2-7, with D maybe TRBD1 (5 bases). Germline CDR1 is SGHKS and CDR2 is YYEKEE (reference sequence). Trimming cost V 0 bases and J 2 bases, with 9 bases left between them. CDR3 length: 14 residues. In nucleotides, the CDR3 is TGTGCCAGCAGCTTGGGACAGTTTACCTACGAGCAGTACTTC. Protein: CASSLGQFTYEQYF.

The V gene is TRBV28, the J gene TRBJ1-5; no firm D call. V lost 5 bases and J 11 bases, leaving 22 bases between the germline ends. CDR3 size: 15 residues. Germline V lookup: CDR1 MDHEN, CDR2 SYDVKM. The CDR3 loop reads CASSLPGPQSGAQHF. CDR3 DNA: TGTGCCAGCAGTCTGCCGGGTCCCCAGTCGGGAGCCCAGCATTTT.

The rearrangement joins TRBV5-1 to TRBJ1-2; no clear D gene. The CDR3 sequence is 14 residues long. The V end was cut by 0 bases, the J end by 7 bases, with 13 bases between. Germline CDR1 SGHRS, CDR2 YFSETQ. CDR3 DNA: TGCGCCAGCAGCTTGGGAAATCGGGAGAGTGGCTACACCTTC. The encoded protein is CASSLGNRESGYTF. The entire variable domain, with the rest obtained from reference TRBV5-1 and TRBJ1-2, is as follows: KAGVTQTPRYLIKTRGQQVTLSCSPISGHRSVSWYQQTPGQGLQFLFEYFSETQRNKGNFPGRFSGRQFSNSRSEMNVSTLELGDSALYLCASSLGNRESGYTFGSGTRLTVV.

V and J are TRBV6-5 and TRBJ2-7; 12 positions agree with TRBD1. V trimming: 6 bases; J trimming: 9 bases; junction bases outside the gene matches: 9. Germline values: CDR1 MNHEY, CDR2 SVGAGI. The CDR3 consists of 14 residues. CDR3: CASSRGTGGKRQYF. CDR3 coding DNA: TGTGCCAGCAGCCGCGGGACAGGGGGCAAGAGGCAGTACTTC.

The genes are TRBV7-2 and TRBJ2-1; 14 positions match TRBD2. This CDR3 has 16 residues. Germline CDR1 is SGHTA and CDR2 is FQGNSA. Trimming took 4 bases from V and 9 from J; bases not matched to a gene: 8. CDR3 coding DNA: TGTGCCAGCAGCTCATCGACTAGCGGGGGGGCCATTGAGCAGTTCTTC. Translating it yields CASSSSTSGGAIEQFF.

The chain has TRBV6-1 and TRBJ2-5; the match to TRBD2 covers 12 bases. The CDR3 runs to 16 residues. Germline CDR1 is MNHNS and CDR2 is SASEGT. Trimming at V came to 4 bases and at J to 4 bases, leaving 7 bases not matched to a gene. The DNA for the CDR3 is TGTGCCAGCAGTGGGGGACTAGCGGGCTCCGGAGAGACCCAGTACTTC. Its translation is CASSGGLAGSGETQYF.

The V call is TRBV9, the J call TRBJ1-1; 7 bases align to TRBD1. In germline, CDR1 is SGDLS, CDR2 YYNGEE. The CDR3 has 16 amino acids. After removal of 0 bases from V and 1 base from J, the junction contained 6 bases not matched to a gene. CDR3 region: CASSVGVGGGNTEAFF. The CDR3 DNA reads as TGTGCCAGCAGCGTAGGTGTAGGGGGCGGGAACACTGAAGCTTTCTTT.

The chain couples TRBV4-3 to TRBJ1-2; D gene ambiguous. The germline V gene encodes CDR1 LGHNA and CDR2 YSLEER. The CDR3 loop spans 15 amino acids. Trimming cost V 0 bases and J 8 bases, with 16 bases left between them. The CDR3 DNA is TGCGCCAGCAGCCAAGATGAAGCATCTTACCAAGGCTACACCTTC. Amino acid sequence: CASSQDEASYQGYTF.

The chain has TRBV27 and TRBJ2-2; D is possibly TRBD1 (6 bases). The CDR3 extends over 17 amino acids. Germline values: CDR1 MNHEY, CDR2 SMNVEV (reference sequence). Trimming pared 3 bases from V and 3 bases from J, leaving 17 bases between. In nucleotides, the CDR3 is TGTGCCAGCAGTTTTTTTCTGGGGGCAGGGGACACCGGGGAGCTGTTTTTT. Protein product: CASSFFLGAGDTGELFF.

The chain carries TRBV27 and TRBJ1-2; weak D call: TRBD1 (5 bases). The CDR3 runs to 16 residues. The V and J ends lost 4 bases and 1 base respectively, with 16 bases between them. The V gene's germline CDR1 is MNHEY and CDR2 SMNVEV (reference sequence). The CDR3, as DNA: TGTGCCAGCAGTTCCACCGACAGTACATTTAACTATGGCTACACCTTC. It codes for CASSSTDSTFNYGYTF.

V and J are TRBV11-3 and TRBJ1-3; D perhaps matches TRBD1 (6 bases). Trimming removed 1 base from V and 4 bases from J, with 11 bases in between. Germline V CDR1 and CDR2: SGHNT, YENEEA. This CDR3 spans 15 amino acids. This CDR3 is CASSLGTVFGNTIYF. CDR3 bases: TGTGCCAGCAGCTTAGGGACAGTATTCGGAAACACCATATATTTT.

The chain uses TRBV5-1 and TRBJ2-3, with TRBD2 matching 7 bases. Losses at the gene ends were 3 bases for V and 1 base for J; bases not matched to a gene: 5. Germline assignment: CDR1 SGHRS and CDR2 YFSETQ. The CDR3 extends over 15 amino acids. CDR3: CASSSTSARTDTQYF. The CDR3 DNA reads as TGCGCCAGCAGCTCCACTAGCGCCCGCACAGATACGCAGTATTTT.

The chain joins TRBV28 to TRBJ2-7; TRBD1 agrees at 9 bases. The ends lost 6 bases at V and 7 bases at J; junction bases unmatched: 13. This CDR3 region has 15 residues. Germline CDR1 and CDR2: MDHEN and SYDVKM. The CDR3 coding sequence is TGTGCCAGCAGATGGACAGGGGCCCCCTGGGGGGAGCAGTACTTC. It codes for CASRWTGAPWGEQYF.